The TCR beta chain described here comes from a study of OX40 agonist ivuxolimab in advanced cancers. Produced via immunoSEQ multiplex PCR; TCRdb's table is partial and in-frame only. Among about 99,000 clones listed, around 95% were seen once. Sample: CD4+ or CD8+ T cells sorted from blood, taken in a trial of the OX40 agonist ivuxolimab. The sequence derives from an adult with an advanced solid tumor such as melanoma, head and neck, liver or kidney cancer.

The CDR3 loop is CASSDRAKNIQYF. The CDR3 DNA follows: TGCGCCAGCTCGGACAGGGCCAAAAACATTCAGTACTTC. J is TRBJ2-4 and V is TRBV10-1, with 7 bases aligning to TRBD1. The V gene's germline CDR1 is WNHNN and CDR2 SYGVQD (reference sequence). V was pared by 8 bases and J by 1 base, with 2 bases of the junction left unmatched. CDR3 length equals 13 residues.